These 24 T cell receptor beta chains share one sample of origin, sequenced in a study of blood T cell repertoires in COVID-19. Using immunoSEQ multiplex PCR, the repertoire was profiled, and TCRdb retains in-frame clones only, with some absent. The top ten clones hold 8.5% of a sample with tens of thousands of clones, around nine tenths of them seen once. Sequenced material: peripheral blood. These receptors were collected from a human donor in a cohort sampled during active COVID-19.

The J gene is TRBJ1-5, the V gene TRBV5-1; weak D call: TRBD1 (5 bases). Deletions cut 0 bases from V and 6 bases from J, with 10 bases between. This CDR3 is built from 14 residues. Per germline, CDR1 SGHRS and CDR2 YFSETQ. CDR3 residues: CASSLDHRGQPQHF. DNA of the CDR3: TGCGCCAGCAGCTTGGACCATAGGGGTCAGCCCCAGCATTTT.

V is TRBV9 and J is TRBJ2-7, with a possible D match to TRBD2 (6 bases). V lost 4 bases and J 6 bases, leaving 17 bases between the germline ends. The CDR3 length is 14 residues. Germline-derived CDR1 and CDR2 are SGDLS and YYNGEE. CDR3 loop: CASSISLASGEQYF. CDR3 coding DNA: TGTGCCAGCAGCATCAGCCTAGCGAGTGGCGAGCAGTACTTC.

This clone was detected once. The rearrangement joins TRBV30 to TRBJ2-7; the D gene is possibly TRBD2 (7 bases). The CDR3 contains 13 residues. The V gene lost 4 bases and the J gene lost 5 bases, with 15 bases spanning the gap. Germline CDR1 reads GTSNPN; CDR2 reads SVGIG (reference sequence). CDR3 sequence reads: CAWNGGGADEQYF. The CDR3 DNA reads TGTGCCTGGAATGGTGGGGGGGCTGACGAGCAGTACTTC.

The chain combines TRBV11-2 with TRBJ1-1; 7 bases map to TRBD1. The CDR3 extends over 17 amino acids. Germline trimming cut 0 bases from V and 2 bases from J; bases unmatched to any gene: 9. The germline V gene has CDR1 SGHAT and CDR2 FQNNGV. CDR3 sequence: CASSLEGIQGTNTEAFF. The CDR3 coding sequence is TGTGCCAGCAGCTTAGAAGGGATACAGGGGACCAACACTGAAGCTTTCTTT.

V gene TRBV4-1 combines with J gene TRBJ1-2; a possible D gene is TRBD1 (5 bases). The CDR3 sequence is 14 residues long. V gave up 0 bases and J gave up 4 bases, with 9 bases separating them. Germline V gives CDR1 MGHRA, CDR2 YSYEKL. This CDR3 is CASSQDSRGYGYTF. The CDR3 nucleotides read TGCGCCAGCAGCCAAGACTCAAGGGGCTATGGCTACACCTTC.

The gene calls are TRBV11-2 and TRBJ2-1; D is perhaps TRBD1 (6 bases). Germline V gene sequence: CDR1 SGHAT, CDR2 FQNNGV. The CDR3 is made up of 17 amino acids. V lost 4 bases, J lost 5 bases, and 21 bases lay in between. DNA of the CDR3: TGTGCCAGCAGCTCACGCCGGGACAATCAGGTCCACAATGAGCAGTTCTTC. It translates to CASSSRRDNQVHNEQFF.

The V gene is TRBV4-3, the J gene TRBJ1-1, with D possibly being TRBD1 (6 bases). Germline values: CDR1 LGHNA, CDR2 YSLEER. V lost 1 base and J 6 bases, leaving 15 bases between the germline ends. The CDR3 runs 15 residues. CDR3 nucleotides: TGCGCCAGCAGCCAAGTCGTGGGGGGGCGCGCTGAAGCTTTCTTT. Protein product: CASSQVVGGRAEAFF.

This clone was seen just once. The rearrangement uses TRBV27 and TRBJ1-1, with D possibly being TRBD1 (6 bases). The V gene's germline CDR1 is MNHEY and CDR2 SMNVEV (reference sequence). The length of the CDR3 is 14 residues. The V gene lost 2 bases and the J gene lost 4 bases, with 11 bases spanning the gap. The CDR3 coding sequence is TGTGCCAGCAGTTTAGCGGTAGGGGGCACTGAAGCTTTCTTT. Encoded protein: CASSLAVGGTEAFF.

This rearrangement joins TRBV6-5 to TRBJ1-2; TRBD1 agrees at 8 bases. V was pared by 6 bases and J by 3 bases, with 9 bases of the junction left unmatched. Germline V CDR1 and CDR2: MNHEY, SVGAGI. The CDR3 spans 15 residues. This chain's CDR3 is CASSSPAGGYYGYTF. For the CDR3, the DNA is TGTGCCAGCAGCTCTCCCGCAGGGGGCTACTATGGCTACACCTTC.

The chain has TRBV5-4 and TRBJ1-5, with 8 nucleotides matching TRBD1. The CDR3 length is 18 residues. The germline V gene encodes CDR1 SGHNT and CDR2 YYREEE (reference sequence). V was clipped by 4 bases and J by 6 bases; unmatched bases: 18. This CDR3 reads CASSPPLDRGFHCQPQHF. The CDR3 coding sequence is TGTGCCAGCAGCCCGCCCTTAGACAGGGGTTTCCATTGTCAGCCCCAGCATTTT.

The genes are TRBV6-5 and TRBJ1-1; D gene unclear. Germline assignment: CDR1 MNHEY and CDR2 SVGAGI. The CDR3 loop spans 14 amino acids. V lost 10 bases, J lost 7 bases, and 22 bases lay in between. The CDR3 sequence is CATTSGIKVGEAFF. The CDR3 DNA is TGTGCCACCACCTCGGGGATTAAGGTCGGTGAAGCTTTCTTT.

The CDR3 sequence is CAWSVFGRVGYEQYF. CDR3 sequence (DNA): TGTGCCTGGAGTGTATTTGGCAGGGTCGGGTACGAGCAGTACTTC. V usage is TRBV30 and J usage is TRBJ2-7; possible D gene TRBD1, 5 bases. Germline CDR1 reads GTSNPN; CDR2 reads SVGIG (reference sequence). CDR3 length: 15 residues. V lost 0 bases and J lost 4, with 16 bases in between.

The chain is built from TRBV9 and TRBJ2-5; 12 nucleotides match TRBD2. The trim removed 1 base at V and 7 bases at J, leaving 8 bases unmatched. The CDR3 runs to 16 residues. The germline V gene encodes CDR1 SGDLS and CDR2 YYNGEE. The CDR3 DNA reads TGTGCCAGCAGCGTATCTAGCGGGGGGGCTACCGGGACCCAGTACTTC. Translating gives CASSVSSGGATGTQYF. Together with reference TRBV9 and TRBJ2-5, the CDR3 gives the full variable domain: DSGVTQTPKHLITATGQRVTLRCSPRSGDLSVYWYQQSLDQGLQFLIQYYNGEERAKGNILERFSAQQFPDLHSELNLSSLELGDSALYFCASSVSSGGATGTQYFGPGTRLLVL.

The rearrangement joins TRBV5-4 to TRBJ1-2, with TRBD1 matching 7 bases. The V gene's germline CDR1 is SGHNT and CDR2 YYREEE (reference sequence). The CDR3 consists of 15 residues. The V gene end was trimmed by 0 bases and the J gene end by 0 bases; junction bases not matched to a gene: 2. The DNA of the CDR3 is TGTGCCAGCAGCTTGGCAGGGGGAGCTAACTATGGCTACACCTTC. The encoded protein is CASSLAGGANYGYTF.

The chain carries TRBV5-1 and TRBJ2-7; a possible D gene is TRBD2 (6 bases). V was clipped by 0 bases and J by 2 bases, with 9 bases between them. Germline V gene sequence: CDR1 SGHRS, CDR2 YFSETQ. This CDR3 is 14 amino acids long. CDR3 loop: CASSLGSGPYEQYF. The CDR3 coding sequence is TGCGCCAGCAGCTTGGGTAGCGGACCCTACGAGCAGTACTTC.

This chain links TRBV7-3 with TRBJ1-1, with a possible D match to TRBD1 (5 bases). V gave up 5 bases and J gave up 5 bases, with 15 bases separating them. Germline CDR1 and CDR2: SGHTA and FQGTGA. The CDR3 spans 14 residues. CDR3 in amino acids: CASSVGGGRTEAFF. CDR3 nucleotide sequence: TGTGCCAGCAGCGTGGGCGGGGGAAGGACTGAAGCTTTCTTT. Full variable domain (missing parts from reference TRBV7-3 and TRBJ1-1): GAGVSQTPSNKVTEKGKYVELRCDPISGHTALYWYRQSLGQGPEFLIYFQGTGAADDSGLPNDRFFAVRPEGSVSTLKIQRTERGDSAVYLCASSVGGGRTEAFFGQGTRLTVV.

V and J are TRBV10-1 and TRBJ1-1; maybe TRBD1 (5 bases). Germline V CDR1 and CDR2: WNHNN, SYGVQD (reference sequence). The CDR3 is 14 amino acids. Trimming pared 7 bases from V and 4 bases from J, leaving 16 bases between. In nucleotides, the CDR3 is TGCGCCAGCAAATCATCGGGGGATGGCACTGAAGCTTTCTTT. This encodes CASKSSGDGTEAFF.

The chain uses TRBV28 and TRBJ1-2, with D unresolved. The CDR3 runs to 12 residues. Germline V lookup: CDR1 MDHEN, CDR2 SYDVKM. Trimming took 8 bases from V and 5 from J, leaving 12 bases between them. The DNA for the CDR3 is TGTGCCAGCCTAAACATCGGGTATGGCTACACCTTC. It translates to CASLNIGYGYTF.

V gene TRBV24-1 combines with J gene TRBJ2-6; 11 bases are a match to TRBD1. Germline V CDR1 and CDR2: KGHDR, SFDVKD. J gave up 0 bases and V 3 bases, and 12 bases lay outside the gene matches. This CDR3 spans 21 amino acids. CDR3 bases: TGTGCCACCAGTGATCCTCGCGCCGGGACAGGGGGAGTCTCTGGGGCCAACGTCCTGACTTTC. Protein sequence: CATSDPRAGTGGVSGANVLTF.

This chain uses TRBV5-4 with TRBJ1-3; 7 bases map to TRBD1. V lost 2 bases and J lost 1; bases outside the gene matches: 6. CDR1 is SGHNT, CDR2 YYREEE, per germline (reference sequence). This CDR3 is built from 16 residues. The CDR3 is CASSLKTGLSGNTIYF. The CDR3 coding sequence is TGTGCCAGCAGCTTAAAGACAGGGCTTTCTGGAAACACCATATATTTT.

The chain carries TRBV5-6 and TRBJ1-2; D might be TRBD1 (5 bases). The CDR3 has 11 amino acids. Germline V gene sequence: CDR1 SGHDT, CDR2 YYEEEE. V lost 0 bases, J lost 12 bases, and 9 bases lay in between. The CDR3 DNA is TGTGCCAGCAGCTTGGCGGCAGGGAACACCTTC. Encoded protein: CASSLAAGNTF.

The rearrangement links TRBV6-2 or TRBV6-3 to TRBJ2-7, with unresolved D. Germline-derived CDR1 and CDR2 are MNHEY and SVGEGT. This CDR3 has 12 amino acids. V was shortened by 2 bases and J by 7 bases, with 9 bases between the two germline ends. In DNA form, the CDR3 reads TGTGCCAGCAGTTACGGTCTGAGAGAGCAGTACTTC. This codes for CASSYGLREQYF.

The V gene is TRBV25-1, the J gene TRBJ2-7; D unclear. With 4 bases removed from V and 4 bases from J, the gap between germline ends came to 14 bases. The CDR3 sequence is 14 residues long. Per germline, CDR1 MGHDK and CDR2 SYGVNS. The CDR3 DNA is TGTGCCAGCAGTGGATTTACCCGCGAATACGAGCAGTACTTC. Protein product: CASSGFTREYEQYF.

J is TRBJ1-6 and V is TRBV7-9; weak D call: TRBD1 (6 bases). Germline assignment: CDR1 SEHNR and CDR2 FQNEAQ (reference sequence). V lost 11 bases to trimming and J lost 2 bases, with 10 bases between them. CDR3 length equals 13 residues. The DNA for the CDR3 is TGTGCCGTTAGGGGGACCTATAATTCACCCCTCCACTTT. Its protein product is CAVRGTYNSPLHF.